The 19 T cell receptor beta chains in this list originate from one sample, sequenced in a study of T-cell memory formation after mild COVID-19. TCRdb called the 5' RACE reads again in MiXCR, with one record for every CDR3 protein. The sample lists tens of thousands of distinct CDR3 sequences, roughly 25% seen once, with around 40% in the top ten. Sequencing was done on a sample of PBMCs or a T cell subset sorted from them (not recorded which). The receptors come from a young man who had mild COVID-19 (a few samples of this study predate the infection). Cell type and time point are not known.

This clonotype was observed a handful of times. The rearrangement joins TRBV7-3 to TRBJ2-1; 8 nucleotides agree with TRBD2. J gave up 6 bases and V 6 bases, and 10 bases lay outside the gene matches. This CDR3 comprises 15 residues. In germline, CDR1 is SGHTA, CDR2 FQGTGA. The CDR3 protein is CASSPTSGTLNEQFF. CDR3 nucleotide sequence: TGTGCCAGCAGTCCTACTAGCGGTACTCTCAATGAGCAGTTCTTC.

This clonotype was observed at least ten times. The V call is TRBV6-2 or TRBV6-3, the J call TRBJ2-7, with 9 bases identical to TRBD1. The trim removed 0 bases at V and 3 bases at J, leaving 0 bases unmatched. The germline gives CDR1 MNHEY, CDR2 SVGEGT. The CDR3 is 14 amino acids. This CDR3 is CASSYSTGGYEQYF. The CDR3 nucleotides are TGTGCCAGCAGTTACTCGACAGGGGGCTACGAGCAGTACTTC.

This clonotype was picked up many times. DNA for the CDR3: TGTGCCAGCAGTGAAGAGGAGGGGGTAAACACCATATATTTT. Its translation: CASSEEEGVNTIYF. V is TRBV6-1 and J is TRBJ1-3; a possible D gene is TRBD1 (6 bases). The length of the CDR3 is 14 residues. Trimming cost V 1 base and J 6 bases, with 10 bases left between them. Germline CDR1 reads MNHNS; CDR2 reads SASEGT.

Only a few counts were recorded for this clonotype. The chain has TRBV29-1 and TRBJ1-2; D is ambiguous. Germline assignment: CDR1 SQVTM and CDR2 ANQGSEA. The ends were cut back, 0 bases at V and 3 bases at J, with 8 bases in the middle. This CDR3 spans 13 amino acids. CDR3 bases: TGCAGCGTTGAAGACGGCGAGGACTATGGCTACACCTTC. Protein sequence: CSVEDGEDYGYTF. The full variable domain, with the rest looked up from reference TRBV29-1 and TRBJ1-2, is SAVISQKPSRDICQRGTSLTIQCQVDSQVTMMFWYRQQPGQSLTLIATANQGSEATYESGFVIDKFPISRPNLTFSTLTVSNMSPEDSSIYLCSVEDGEDYGYTFGSGTRLTVV.

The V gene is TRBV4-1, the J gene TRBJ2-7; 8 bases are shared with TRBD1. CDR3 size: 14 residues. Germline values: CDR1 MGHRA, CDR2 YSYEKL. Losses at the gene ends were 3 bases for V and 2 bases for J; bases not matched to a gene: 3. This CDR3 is CASSHRGPTYEQYF. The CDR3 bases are TGCGCCAGCAGCCACAGGGGGCCTACCTACGAGCAGTACTTC.

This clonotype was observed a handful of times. CDR3 region: CASSAGLGLAGGPYGELFF. The DNA of the CDR3 is TGTGCCAGCAGCGCCGGACTCGGACTAGCGGGGGGGCCATACGGGGAGCTGTTTTTT. This chain uses TRBV9 with TRBJ2-2; TRBD2 matches 15 bases. Trimming took 3 bases from V and 7 from J; bases not matched to a gene: 13. This CDR3 comprises 19 residues. CDR1 is SGDLS and CDR2 is YYNGEE in the germline V gene.

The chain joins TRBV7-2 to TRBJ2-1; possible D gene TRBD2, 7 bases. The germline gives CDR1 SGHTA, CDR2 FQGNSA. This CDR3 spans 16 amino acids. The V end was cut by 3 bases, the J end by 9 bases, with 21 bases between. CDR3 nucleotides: TGTGCCAGCAGCTTTATTTCTGGGGGGGCCGGCGGTGAGCAGTTCTTC. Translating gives CASSFISGGAGGEQFF.

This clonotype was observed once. This chain's CDR3 is CAVPGQTYNEQFF. CDR3 nucleotides: TGTGCAGTCCCGGGACAGACCTACAATGAGCAGTTCTTC. This rearrangement joins TRBV12-3 or TRBV12-4 to TRBJ2-1; 7 nucleotides agree with TRBD1. CDR3 size: 13 residues.

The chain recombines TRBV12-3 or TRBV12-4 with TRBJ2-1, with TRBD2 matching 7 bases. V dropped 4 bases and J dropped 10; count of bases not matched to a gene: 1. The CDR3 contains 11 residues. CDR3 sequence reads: CASSSGGEQFF. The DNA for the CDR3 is TGTGCCAGCAGTTCGGGGGGAGAGCAGTTCTTC.

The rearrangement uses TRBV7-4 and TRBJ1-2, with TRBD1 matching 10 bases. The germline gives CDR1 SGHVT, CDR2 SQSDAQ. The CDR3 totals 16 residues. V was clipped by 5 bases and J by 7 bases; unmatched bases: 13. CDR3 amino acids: CASSRGQGVKICGYTF. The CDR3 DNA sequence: TGTGCCAGCAGCAGAGGACAGGGGGTTAAAATTTGTGGCTACACCTTC.

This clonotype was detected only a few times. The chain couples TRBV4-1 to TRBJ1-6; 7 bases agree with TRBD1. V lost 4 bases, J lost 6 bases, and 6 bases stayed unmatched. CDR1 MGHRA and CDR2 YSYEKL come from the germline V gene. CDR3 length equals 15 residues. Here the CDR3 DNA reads TGCGCCAGCAGCCCGCCGGGACAGCCTAATTCACCCCTCCACTTT. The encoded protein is CASSPPGQPNSPLHF.

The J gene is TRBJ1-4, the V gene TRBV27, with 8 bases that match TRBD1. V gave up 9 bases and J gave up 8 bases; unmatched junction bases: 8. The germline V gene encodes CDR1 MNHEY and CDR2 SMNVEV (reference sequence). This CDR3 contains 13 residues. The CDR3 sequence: CASRGRGPEKLFF. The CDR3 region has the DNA TGTGCCAGTCGGGGCAGGGGGCCCGAAAAACTGTTTTTT.

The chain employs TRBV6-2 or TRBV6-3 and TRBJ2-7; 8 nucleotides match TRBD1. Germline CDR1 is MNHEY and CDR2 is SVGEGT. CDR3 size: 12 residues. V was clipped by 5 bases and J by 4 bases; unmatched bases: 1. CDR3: CASSTGGYEQYV. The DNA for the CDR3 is TGTGCCAGCAGTACAGGGGGGTACGAGCAGTACGTC.

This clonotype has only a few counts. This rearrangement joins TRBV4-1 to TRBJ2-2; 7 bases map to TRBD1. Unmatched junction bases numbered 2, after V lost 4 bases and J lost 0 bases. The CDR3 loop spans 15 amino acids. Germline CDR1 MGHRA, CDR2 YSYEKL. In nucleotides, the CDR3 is TGCGCCAGCAGCCGAGGGACAGCGAACACCGGGGAGCTGTTTTTT. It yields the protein CASSRGTANTGELFF.

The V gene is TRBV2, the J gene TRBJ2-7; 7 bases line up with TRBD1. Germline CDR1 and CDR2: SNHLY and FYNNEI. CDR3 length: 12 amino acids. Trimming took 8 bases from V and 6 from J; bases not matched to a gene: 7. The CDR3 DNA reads TGTGCCAGCCGCCAAGACAGGGTCGAGCAGTACGTC. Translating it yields CASRQDRVEQYV.

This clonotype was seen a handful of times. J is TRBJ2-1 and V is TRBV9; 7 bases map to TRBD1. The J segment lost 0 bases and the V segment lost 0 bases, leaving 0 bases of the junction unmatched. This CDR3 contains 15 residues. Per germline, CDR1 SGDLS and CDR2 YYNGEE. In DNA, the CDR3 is TGTGCCAGCAGCGTAGGACAGGGCTCCTACAATGAGCAGTTCTTC. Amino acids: CASSVGQGSYNEQFF.

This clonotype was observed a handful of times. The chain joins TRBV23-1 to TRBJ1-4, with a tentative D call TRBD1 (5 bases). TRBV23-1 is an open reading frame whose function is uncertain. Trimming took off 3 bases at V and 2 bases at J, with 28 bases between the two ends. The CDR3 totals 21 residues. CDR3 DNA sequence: TGCGCCAGCAGTCACCCCTGCGTCCAATACCAGGGTTTAGACACTAATGAAAAACTGTTTTTT. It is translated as CASSHPCVQYQGLDTNEKLFF.

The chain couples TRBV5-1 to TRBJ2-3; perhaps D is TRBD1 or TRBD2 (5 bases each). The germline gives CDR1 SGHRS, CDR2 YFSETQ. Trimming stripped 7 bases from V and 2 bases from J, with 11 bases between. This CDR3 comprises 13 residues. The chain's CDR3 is CASGGLSTDTQYF. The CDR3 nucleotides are TGCGCCAGCGGGGGTCTTTCCACAGATACGCAGTATTTT.

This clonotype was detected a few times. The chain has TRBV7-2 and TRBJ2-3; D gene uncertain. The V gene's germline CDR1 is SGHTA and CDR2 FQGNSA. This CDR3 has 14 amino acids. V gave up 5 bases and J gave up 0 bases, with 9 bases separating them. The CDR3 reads CASSPLDSTDTQYF. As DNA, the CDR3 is TGTGCCAGCAGCCCACTGGACAGCACAGATACGCAGTATTTT.